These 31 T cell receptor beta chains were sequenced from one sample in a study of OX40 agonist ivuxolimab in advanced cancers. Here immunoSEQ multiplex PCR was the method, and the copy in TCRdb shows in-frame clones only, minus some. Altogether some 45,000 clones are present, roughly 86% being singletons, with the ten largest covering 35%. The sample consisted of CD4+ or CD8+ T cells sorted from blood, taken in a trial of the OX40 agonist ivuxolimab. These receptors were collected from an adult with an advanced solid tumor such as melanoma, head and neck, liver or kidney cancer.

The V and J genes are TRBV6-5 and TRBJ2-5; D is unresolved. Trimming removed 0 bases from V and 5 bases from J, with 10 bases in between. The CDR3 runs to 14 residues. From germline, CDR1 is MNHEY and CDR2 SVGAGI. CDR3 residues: CASSYSIGRETQYF. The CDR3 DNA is TGTGCCAGCAGTTACTCGATAGGACGGGAGACCCAGTACTTC.

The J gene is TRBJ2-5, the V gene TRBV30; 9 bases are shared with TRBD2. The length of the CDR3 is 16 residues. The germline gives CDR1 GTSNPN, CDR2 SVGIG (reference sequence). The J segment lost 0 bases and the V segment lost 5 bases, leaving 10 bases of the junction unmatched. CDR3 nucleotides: TGTGCCTGGGGGGCGGGGCTAGCGGGGTACCAAGAGACCCAGTACTTC. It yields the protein CAWGAGLAGYQETQYF.

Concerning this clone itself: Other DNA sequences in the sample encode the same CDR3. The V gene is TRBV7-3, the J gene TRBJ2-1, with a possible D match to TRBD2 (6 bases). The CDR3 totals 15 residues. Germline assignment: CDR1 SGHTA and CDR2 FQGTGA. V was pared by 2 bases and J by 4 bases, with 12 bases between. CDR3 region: CASSLRGTQYNEQFF. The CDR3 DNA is TGTGCCAGCAGCTTACGGGGGACTCAGTACAATGAGCAGTTCTTC.

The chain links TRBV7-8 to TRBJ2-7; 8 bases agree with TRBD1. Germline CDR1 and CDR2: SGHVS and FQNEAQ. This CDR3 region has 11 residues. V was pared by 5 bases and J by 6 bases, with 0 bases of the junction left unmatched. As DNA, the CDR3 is TGTGCCAGCAGCGACAGGGGCGAGCAGTACTTC. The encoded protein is CASSDRGEQYF.

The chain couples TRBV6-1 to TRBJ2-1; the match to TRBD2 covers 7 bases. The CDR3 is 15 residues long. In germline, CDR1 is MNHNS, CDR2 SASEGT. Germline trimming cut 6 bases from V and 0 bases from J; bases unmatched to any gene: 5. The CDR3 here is CASRKRDPSYNEQFF. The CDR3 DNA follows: TGTGCCAGCAGAAAGCGGGACCCCTCCTACAATGAGCAGTTCTTC.

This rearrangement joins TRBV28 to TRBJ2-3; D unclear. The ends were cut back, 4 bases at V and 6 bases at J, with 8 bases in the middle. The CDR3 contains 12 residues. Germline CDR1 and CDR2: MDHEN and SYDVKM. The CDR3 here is CASSSLLDTQYF. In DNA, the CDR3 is TGTGCCAGCAGTTCACTTCTGGATACGCAGTATTTT.

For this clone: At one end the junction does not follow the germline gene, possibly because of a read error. This CDR3 reads CASSLAGGGLNEQFF. The CDR3 DNA reads as TGTGCTAGCAGCTTAGCGGGTGGAGGGCTCAATGAGCAGTTCTTC. The chain has TRBV7-7 and TRBJ2-1, with 7 nucleotides matching TRBD2. CDR3 length: 15 amino acids. Germline-derived CDR1 and CDR2 are SSHAT and FNYEAQ (reference sequence).

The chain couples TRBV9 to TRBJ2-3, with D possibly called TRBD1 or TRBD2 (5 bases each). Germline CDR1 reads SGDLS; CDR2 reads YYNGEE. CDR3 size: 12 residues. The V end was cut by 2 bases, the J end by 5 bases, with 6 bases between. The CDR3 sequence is CASSVRGDTQYF. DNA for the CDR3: TGTGCCAGCAGCGTGAGGGGAGATACGCAGTATTTT.

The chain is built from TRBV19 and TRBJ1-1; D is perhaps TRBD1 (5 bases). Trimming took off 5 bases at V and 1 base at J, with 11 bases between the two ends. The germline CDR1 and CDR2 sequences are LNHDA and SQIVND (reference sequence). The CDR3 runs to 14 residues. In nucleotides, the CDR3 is TGTGCCAGTAGTTCCCGGGGGAAGAACACTGAAGCTTTCTTT. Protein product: CASSSRGKNTEAFF.

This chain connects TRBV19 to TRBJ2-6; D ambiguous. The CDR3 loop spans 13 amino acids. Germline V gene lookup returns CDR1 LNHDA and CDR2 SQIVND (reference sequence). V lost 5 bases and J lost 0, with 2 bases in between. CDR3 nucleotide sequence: TGTGCCAGTAGTGGCTCTGGGGCCAACGTCCTGACTTTC. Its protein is CASSGSGANVLTF.

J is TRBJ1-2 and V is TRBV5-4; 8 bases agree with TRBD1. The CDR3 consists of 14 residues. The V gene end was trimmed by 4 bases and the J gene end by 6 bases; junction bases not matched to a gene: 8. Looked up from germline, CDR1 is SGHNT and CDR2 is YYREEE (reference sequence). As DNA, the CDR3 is TGTGCCAGCAGCGGCGACAGGGGCGCCAATGGCTACACCTTC. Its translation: CASSGDRGANGYTF.

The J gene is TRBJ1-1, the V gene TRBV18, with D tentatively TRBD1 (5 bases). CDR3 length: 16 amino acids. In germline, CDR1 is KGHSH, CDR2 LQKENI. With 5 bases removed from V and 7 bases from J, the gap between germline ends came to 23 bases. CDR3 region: CASSDSPGHGRGEAFF. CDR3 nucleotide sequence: TGTGCCAGCTCAGACTCTCCCGGACACGGAAGAGGTGAAGCTTTCTTT.

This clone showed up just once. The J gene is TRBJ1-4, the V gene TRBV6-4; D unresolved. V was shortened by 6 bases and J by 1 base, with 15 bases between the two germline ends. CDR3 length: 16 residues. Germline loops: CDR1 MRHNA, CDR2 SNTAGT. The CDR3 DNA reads TGTGCCAGCAGAAGCCCCCGGAGAAGAACTAATGAAAAACTGTTTTTT. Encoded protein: CASRSPRRRTNEKLFF.

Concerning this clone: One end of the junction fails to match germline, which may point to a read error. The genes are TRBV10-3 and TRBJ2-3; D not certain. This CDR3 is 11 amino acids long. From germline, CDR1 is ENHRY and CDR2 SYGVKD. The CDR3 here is CASSSTDTQYF. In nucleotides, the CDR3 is TGTGCCAGCAGTAGCACAGATACGCAGTATTTT.

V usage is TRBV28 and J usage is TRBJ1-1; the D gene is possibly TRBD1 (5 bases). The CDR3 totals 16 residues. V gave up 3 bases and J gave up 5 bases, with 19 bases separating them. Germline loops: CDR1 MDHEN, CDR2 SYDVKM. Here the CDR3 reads CASSFEGVNSMTEAFF. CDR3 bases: TGTGCCAGCAGTTTTGAAGGGGTGAACAGTATGACTGAAGCTTTCTTT.

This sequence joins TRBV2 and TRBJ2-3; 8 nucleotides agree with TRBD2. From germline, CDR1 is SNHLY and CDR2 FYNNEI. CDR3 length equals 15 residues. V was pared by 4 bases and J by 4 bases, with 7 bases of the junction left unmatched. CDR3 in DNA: TGTGCCAGCAGTGGCGGGGGGCCTAGTGCAGATACGCAGTATTTT. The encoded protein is CASSGGGPSADTQYF.

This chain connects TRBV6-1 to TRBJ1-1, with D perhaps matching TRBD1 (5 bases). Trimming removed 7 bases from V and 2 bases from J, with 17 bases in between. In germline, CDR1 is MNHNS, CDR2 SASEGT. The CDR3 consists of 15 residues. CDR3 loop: CASNRAGRRNTEAFF. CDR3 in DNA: TGTGCCAGCAATCGGGCAGGGCGGCGCAACACTGAAGCTTTCTTT.

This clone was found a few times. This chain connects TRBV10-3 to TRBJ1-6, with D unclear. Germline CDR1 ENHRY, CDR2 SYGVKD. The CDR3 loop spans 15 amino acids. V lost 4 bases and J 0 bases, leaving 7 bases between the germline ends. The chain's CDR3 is CAISGKSSYNSPLHF. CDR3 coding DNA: TGTGCCATCAGTGGAAAGAGCTCCTATAATTCACCCCTCCACTTT.

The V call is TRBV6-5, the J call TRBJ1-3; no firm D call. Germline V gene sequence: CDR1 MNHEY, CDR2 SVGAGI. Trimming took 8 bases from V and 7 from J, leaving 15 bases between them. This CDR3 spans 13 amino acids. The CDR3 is CASYERDRNTIYF. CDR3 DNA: TGTGCCAGCTACGAACGGGATAGGAACACCATATATTTT.

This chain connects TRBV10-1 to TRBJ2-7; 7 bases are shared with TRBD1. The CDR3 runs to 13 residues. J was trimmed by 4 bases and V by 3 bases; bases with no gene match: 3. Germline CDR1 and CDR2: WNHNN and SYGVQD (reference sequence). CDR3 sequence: CASSDQGDYEQYF. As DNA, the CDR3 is TGCGCCAGCAGTGACCAGGGGGATTACGAGCAGTACTTC.

The CDR3 bases are TGTGCCAGCAGCCCAGAAGCGGGAGTCTACAATGAGCAGTTCTTC. Amino acid sequence: CASSPEAGVYNEQFF. The chain couples TRBV7-2 to TRBJ2-1; 8 nucleotides line up with TRBD2. CDR1 is SGHTA and CDR2 is FQGNSA in the germline V gene. V trimming: 5 bases; J trimming: 3 bases; junction bases outside the gene matches: 6. The CDR3 length is 15 residues.

CDR3 protein: CATGARQGAGEQYF. The CDR3 region has the DNA TGTGCCACGGGGGCACGACAGGGGGCAGGCGAGCAGTACTTC. V gene TRBV2 combines with J gene TRBJ2-7; 10 positions match TRBD1. Germline loops: CDR1 SNHLY, CDR2 FYNNEI. The CDR3 sequence is 14 residues long. J lost 6 bases, V lost 10 bases, and 12 bases had no gene match.

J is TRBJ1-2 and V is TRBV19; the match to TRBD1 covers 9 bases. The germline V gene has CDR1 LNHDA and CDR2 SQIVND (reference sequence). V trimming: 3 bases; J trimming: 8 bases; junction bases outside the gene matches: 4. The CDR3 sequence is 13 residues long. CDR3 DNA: TGTGCCAGTAGTATTCGGACAGGGGACGGCTACACCTTC. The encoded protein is CASSIRTGDGYTF.

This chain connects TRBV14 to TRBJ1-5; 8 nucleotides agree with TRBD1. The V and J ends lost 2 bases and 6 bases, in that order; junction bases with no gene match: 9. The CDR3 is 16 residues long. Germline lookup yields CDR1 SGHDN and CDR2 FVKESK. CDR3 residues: CASSQPRGRPLQPQHF. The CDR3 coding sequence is TGTGCCAGCAGCCAACCCAGGGGGCGGCCCCTTCAGCCCCAGCATTTT.

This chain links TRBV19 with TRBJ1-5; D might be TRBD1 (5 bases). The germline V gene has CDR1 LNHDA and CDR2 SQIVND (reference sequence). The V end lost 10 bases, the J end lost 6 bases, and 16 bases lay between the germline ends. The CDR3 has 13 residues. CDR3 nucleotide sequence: TGTGCCATTAGCCAGGGTATGAGTCAGCCCCAGCATTTT. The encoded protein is CAISQGMSQPQHF.

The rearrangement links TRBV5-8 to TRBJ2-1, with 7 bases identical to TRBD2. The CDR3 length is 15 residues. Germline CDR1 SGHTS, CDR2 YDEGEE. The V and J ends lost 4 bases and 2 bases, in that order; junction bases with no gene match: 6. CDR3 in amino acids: CASSLGLVTYNEQFF. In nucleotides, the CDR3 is TGTGCCAGCAGCCTCGGACTAGTAACCTACAATGAGCAGTTCTTC.

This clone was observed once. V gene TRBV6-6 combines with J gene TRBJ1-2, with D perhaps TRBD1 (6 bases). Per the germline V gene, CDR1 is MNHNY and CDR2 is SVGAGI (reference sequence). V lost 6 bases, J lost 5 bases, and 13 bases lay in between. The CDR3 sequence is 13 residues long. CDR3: CASRHLQGYGYTF. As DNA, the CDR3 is TGTGCCAGCAGACATCTACAGGGTTATGGCTACACCTTC.

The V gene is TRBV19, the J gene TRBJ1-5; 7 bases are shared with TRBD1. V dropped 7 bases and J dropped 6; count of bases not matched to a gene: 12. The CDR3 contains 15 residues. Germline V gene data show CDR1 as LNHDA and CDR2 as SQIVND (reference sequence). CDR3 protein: CASIGGRGDFQPQHF. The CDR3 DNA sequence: TGTGCCAGTATTGGCGGCAGGGGGGATTTTCAGCCCCAGCATTTT.

The CDR3 DNA sequence: TGTGCCAGCACCCCGAGCCGCCTAGCCAAAAACATTCAGTACTTC. Its protein is CASTPSRLAKNIQYF. The chain employs TRBV7-9 and TRBJ2-4; unclear D gene. Germline V gene data show CDR1 as SEHNR and CDR2 as FQNEAQ (reference sequence). V was trimmed by 7 bases and J by 0 bases, leaving 13 bases between them. The CDR3 consists of 15 residues.

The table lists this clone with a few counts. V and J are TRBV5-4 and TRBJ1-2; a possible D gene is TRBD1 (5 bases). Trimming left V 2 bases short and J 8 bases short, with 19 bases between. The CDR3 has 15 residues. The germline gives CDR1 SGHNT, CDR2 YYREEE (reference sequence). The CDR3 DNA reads TGTGCCAGCAGCTTTGGCTCCAGGGTTTATATAGGCTACACCTTC. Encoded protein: CASSFGSRVYIGYTF. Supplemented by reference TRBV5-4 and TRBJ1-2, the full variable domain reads ETGVTQSPTHLIKTRGQQVTLRCSSQSGHNTVSWYQQALGQGPQFIFQYYREEENGRGNFPPRFSGLQFPNYSSELNVNALELDDSALYLCASSFGSRVYIGYTFGSGTRLTVV.

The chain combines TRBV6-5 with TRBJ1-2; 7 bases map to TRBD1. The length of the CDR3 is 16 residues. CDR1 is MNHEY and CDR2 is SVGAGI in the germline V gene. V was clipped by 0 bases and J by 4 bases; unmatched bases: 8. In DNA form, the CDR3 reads TGTGCCAGCAGTTACTCGAGGACAGGTGGATTCTATGGCTACACCTTC. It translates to CASSYSRTGGFYGYTF.